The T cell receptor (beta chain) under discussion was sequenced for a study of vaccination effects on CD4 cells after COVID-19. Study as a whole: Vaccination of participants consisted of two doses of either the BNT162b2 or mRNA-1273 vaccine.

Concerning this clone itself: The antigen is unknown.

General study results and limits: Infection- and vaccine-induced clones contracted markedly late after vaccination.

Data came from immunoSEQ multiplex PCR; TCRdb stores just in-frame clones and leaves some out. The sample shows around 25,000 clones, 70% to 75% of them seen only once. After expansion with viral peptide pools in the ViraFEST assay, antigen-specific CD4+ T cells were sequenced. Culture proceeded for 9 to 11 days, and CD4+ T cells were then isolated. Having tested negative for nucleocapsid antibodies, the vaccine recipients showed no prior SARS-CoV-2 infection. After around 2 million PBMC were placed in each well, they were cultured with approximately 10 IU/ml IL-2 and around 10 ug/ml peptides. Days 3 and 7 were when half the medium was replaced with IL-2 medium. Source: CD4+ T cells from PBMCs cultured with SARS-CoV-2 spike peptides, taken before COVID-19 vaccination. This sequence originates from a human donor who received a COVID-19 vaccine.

CDR3 amino acids: CAISGGLEAGSYQPQHF. The DNA of the CDR3 is TGTGCCATCAGTGGAGGGTTGGAGGCAGGGTCATATCAGCCCCAGCATTTT. The chain recombines TRBV10-3 with TRBJ1-5, with D possibly matching TRBD1 (5 bases). The CDR3 length is 17 residues. The germline V gene encodes CDR1 ENHRY and CDR2 SYGVKD. V was clipped by 4 bases and J by 5 bases, with 21 bases between them.